The 28 T cell receptor beta chains below all came from one sample that was sequenced in a study of shared clonotypes between healthy human individuals (dated by TCRdb to between 2020 and 2021). The library was generated by the immunoSEQ multiplex PCR assay. Held by TCRdb, this immuneACCESS table contains in-frame sequences only and omits some clones. Under half of the omission traces to an unresolved V gene where checked; the cause of the rest is unknown. This sample holds some 470,000 clones; around 78% were observed only once. The ten largest clonotypes hold 13% of the sample. The sequencing input was PBMCs. These receptors all stem from a middle-aged woman in good health. Some clones in this sample may be carry-over from other donors' samples.

The chain has TRBV30 and TRBJ2-1, with D perhaps assigned TRBD1 or TRBD2 (5 bases each). Looked up from germline, CDR1 is GTSNPN and CDR2 is SVGIG (reference sequence). This CDR3 is built from 17 residues. V lost 2 bases and J 0 bases, leaving 17 bases between the germline ends. CDR3 sequence (DNA): TGTGCCTGGAGTCGTCCCTGGGGGAGACCCTCCTACAATGAGCAGTTCTTC. Its protein product is CAWSRPWGRPSYNEQFF.

V gene TRBV5-1 combines with J gene TRBJ2-2; D remains ambiguous. CDR1 is SGHRS, CDR2 YFSETQ, per germline. Trimming left V 3 bases short and J 7 bases short, with 13 bases between. CDR3 length: 14 residues. The CDR3 DNA sequence: TGCGCCAGCAGCTCAACTCCCCTTTACGGGGAGCTGTTTTTT. Its protein is CASSSTPLYGELFF.

The chain is built from TRBV7-6 and TRBJ2-7; 11 bases align to TRBD2. The CDR3 has 15 residues. Trimming took 7 bases from V and 2 from J; bases not matched to a gene: 7. Germline assignment: CDR1 SGHVS and CDR2 FNYEAQ. CDR3 nucleotides: TGTGCCAGCACCCTTATAGCGGGAGGGCCCTACGAGCAGTACTTC. It specifies CASTLIAGGPYEQYF.

Only one count was recorded for this clone. The chain links TRBV5-8 to TRBJ1-4; 9 positions match TRBD1. The CDR3 is 15 amino acids. V was clipped by 2 bases and J by 6 bases; unmatched bases: 5. The germline gives CDR1 SGHTS, CDR2 YDEGEE. For the CDR3, the DNA is TGTGCCAGCAGCTTTCGGGGACAGGGTTATGAAAAACTGTTTTTT. Its translation: CASSFRGQGYEKLFF.

This clone was counted only a few times. The chain recombines TRBV4-1 with TRBJ1-1, with a tentative D call TRBD1 (6 bases). V gave up 4 bases and J gave up 2 bases, with 8 bases separating them. Per germline, CDR1 MGHRA and CDR2 YSYEKL. The CDR3 runs to 13 residues. The CDR3 sequence: CASSPQGNTEAFF. CDR3 nucleotides: TGCGCCAGCAGCCCACAGGGCAACACTGAAGCTTTCTTT.

This clone appeared a few times. This same CDR3 is encoded by further DNA sequences in the sample. This chain links TRBV7-2 with TRBJ2-2; 12 nucleotides agree with TRBD2. The CDR3 is 15 residues long. V lost 6 bases to trimming and J lost 6 bases; unmatched junction nucleotides: 5. CDR1 is SGHTA and CDR2 is FQGNSA in the germline V gene. CDR3: CASRMTSGSAGELFF. DNA of the CDR3: TGTGCCAGCAGAATGACTAGCGGGAGCGCCGGGGAGCTGTTTTTT.

The V call is TRBV11-2, the J call TRBJ2-4; D ambiguous. The CDR3 is 15 amino acids. The germline V gene has CDR1 SGHAT and CDR2 FQNNGV. V lost 1 base and J lost 0, with 7 bases in between. CDR3 DNA: TGTGCCAGCAGCTTAGGACGGTTAGCCAAAAACATTCAGTACTTC. Protein product: CASSLGRLAKNIQYF.

The chain recombines TRBV7-2 with TRBJ2-6, with unresolved D. Germline CDR1 reads SGHTA; CDR2 reads FQGNSA. Deletions cut 5 bases from V and 1 base from J, with 6 bases between. The CDR3 consists of 14 residues. This chain's CDR3 is CASSVKSGANVLTF. DNA for the CDR3: TGTGCCAGCAGCGTTAAATCTGGGGCCAACGTCCTGACTTTC.

The genes are TRBV10-3 and TRBJ2-7; D possibly matches TRBD1 or TRBD2 (5 bases each). CDR1 and CDR2 from the germline V gene are ENHRY and SYGVKD. The CDR3 extends over 13 amino acids. The V end lost 11 bases, the J end lost 0 bases, and 14 bases lay between the germline ends. For the CDR3, the DNA is TGTGCCGCCCAGGGAGTGGGCTCCTACGAGCAGTACTTC. It codes for CAAQGVGSYEQYF.

The chain recombines TRBV7-6 with TRBJ2-7, with 8 bases fitting TRBD1. Germline V lookup: CDR1 SGHVS, CDR2 FNYEAQ. The CDR3 has 14 residues. The V and J ends lost 2 bases and 6 bases, in that order; junction bases with no gene match: 6. The DNA for the CDR3 is TGTGCCAGCAGCTTATCCCGGACAGGGTCCGAGCAGTACTTC. Its protein product is CASSLSRTGSEQYF.

The CDR3 DNA is TGTGCCAGCACCGAAGGTACGGGATGGTGGGAGCAGTTCTTC. It codes for CASTEGTGWWEQFF. V gene TRBV6-1 combines with J gene TRBJ2-1, with D possibly matching TRBD2 (5 bases). Deletions cut 7 bases from V and 10 bases from J, with 20 bases between. The CDR3 runs 14 residues. Germline values: CDR1 MNHNS, CDR2 SASEGT.

This chain joins TRBV28 and TRBJ1-1; D is undetermined. CDR3 length: 12 residues. Germline CDR1 reads MDHEN; CDR2 reads SYDVKM. V shed 8 bases and J shed 1 base, with 8 bases lying between them. CDR3 coding DNA: TGTGCCAGCGTTCTTGGGAACACTGAAGCTTTCTTT. Translating gives CASVLGNTEAFF.

Concerning this clone itself: A much larger clonotype is one base distant, so this may be a read error. J is TRBJ1-1 and V is TRBV25-1, with D possibly TRBD1 on 6 matching bases. CDR3 length: 17 amino acids. Germline CDR1 is MGHDK and CDR2 is SYGVNS. The CDR3 sequence: CASSEYATGQGNTEALF. In DNA form, the CDR3 reads TGTGCCAGCAGTGAATATGCGACTGGGCAGGGGAACACTGAAGCTCTCTTT.

This clone was picked up one time. The genes are TRBV28 and TRBJ2-5; the match to TRBD1 covers 9 bases. With the DNA end fitting TRBJ2-7 better, the J assignment may be wrong. This CDR3 spans 14 amino acids. Germline V gives CDR1 MDHEN, CDR2 SYDVKM. Written as DNA, the CDR3 is TGTGCCAGCAGAGGTCCGGGACAGGGCTACGAGCAGTACTTC. Translation gives CASRGPGQGYEQYF.

The chain employs TRBV4-2 and TRBJ2-7; the D gene is possibly TRBD2 (6 bases). V lost 3 bases to trimming and J lost 1 base, with 10 bases between them. The V gene's germline CDR1 is LGHNA and CDR2 YNFKEQ. The CDR3 runs to 14 residues. This CDR3 reads CASSQSGPSYEQYF. The DNA of the CDR3 is TGTGCCAGCAGCCAGAGCGGGCCATCCTACGAGCAGTACTTC.

V usage is TRBV10-3 and J usage is TRBJ2-1; TRBD2 agrees at 7 bases. V lost 0 bases, J lost 5 bases, and 4 bases stayed unmatched. Per germline, CDR1 ENHRY and CDR2 SYGVKD. This CDR3 has 15 residues. The DNA for the CDR3 is TGTGCCATCAGTGAGTCGTGGGGAGGGAACAATGAGCAGTTCTTC. This gives the protein CAISESWGGNNEQFF.

This clone was detected many times. V usage is TRBV9 and J usage is TRBJ2-7; D ambiguous. Germline-derived CDR1 and CDR2 are SGDLS and YYNGEE. The CDR3 consists of 16 residues. Trimming cost V 1 base and J 2 bases, with 16 bases left between them. CDR3 nucleotides: TGTGCCAGCAGCGTAAGGCCCGATACGGCAACCTACGAGCAGTACTTC. Residues: CASSVRPDTATYEQYF.

V is TRBV28 and J is TRBJ1-2, with 7 bases lining up with TRBD1. From germline, CDR1 is MDHEN and CDR2 SYDVKM. CDR3 length equals 13 residues. The V gene end was trimmed by 6 bases and the J gene end by 5 bases; junction bases not matched to a gene: 6. The chain's CDR3 is CASSNRGGYGYTF. CDR3 nucleotide sequence: TGTGCCAGCAGCAACAGGGGAGGGTATGGCTACACCTTC.

This chain joins TRBV6-4 and TRBJ1-5; D is unclear. The CDR3 is 18 amino acids. CDR1 is MRHNA, CDR2 SNTAGT, per germline. V was pared by 2 bases and J by 0 bases, with 17 bases between. The CDR3 spells CASSDINLSRNSNQPQHF. The DNA for the CDR3 is TGTGCCAGCAGTGACATAAATCTCAGTAGAAATAGCAATCAGCCCCAGCATTTT.

This chain uses TRBV19 with TRBJ1-5; D is unclear. Trimming removed 7 bases from V and 4 bases from J, with 11 bases in between. Per the germline V gene, CDR1 is LNHDA and CDR2 is SQIVND (reference sequence). CDR3 length equals 13 residues. DNA for the CDR3: TGTGCCAGTACTAGGGTTGCGAATCAGCCCCAGCATTTT. This sequence encodes CASTRVANQPQHF.

Comment on this clone: A far larger clone differs by one base, so this is likely a read error. The sample has other DNA sequences that encode this CDR3 too. The CDR3 DNA reads TGTGCCAGCCGCTTTTTGGGGCTAGGGAGCACAGATACGCAGTATTTT. Translated: CASRFLGLGSTDTQYF. The chain employs TRBV27 and TRBJ2-3; tentative D call: TRBD1 (5 bases). V gave up 8 bases and J gave up 0 bases, with 18 bases separating them. Germline CDR1 and CDR2: MNHEY and SMNVEV (reference sequence). The CDR3 extends over 16 amino acids.

The sample holds one count of this clone. CDR3 region: CASSIATGGFQPQHF. CDR3 nucleotide sequence: TGTGCCAGTAGTATTGCGACAGGGGGCTTCCAGCCCCAGCATTTT. The chain links TRBV19 to TRBJ1-5; 10 nucleotides line up with TRBD1. V gave up 3 bases and J gave up 7 bases; unmatched junction bases: 6. There are 15 residues in the CDR3. CDR1 is LNHDA, CDR2 SQIVND, per germline (reference sequence).

A remark on this clone: One end of the junction varies from germline; a read error may be responsible. Additional DNA sequences in this sample encode the identical CDR3. J is TRBJ2-2 and V is TRBV6-1; TRBD2 is a possible D gene (5 bases). This CDR3 has 13 residues. Per germline, CDR1 MNHNS and CDR2 SASEGT. Here the CDR3 reads CASSEADTGELFF. DNA for the CDR3: TGTGCCAGCAGTGAAGCAGATACCGGGGAGCTGTTTTTC.

The rearrangement joins TRBV20-1 to TRBJ2-7, with no clear D. Germline CDR1 DFQATT, CDR2 SNEGSKA (reference sequence). The CDR3 is 10 residues long. V was clipped by 7 bases and J by 1 base, with 5 bases between them. CDR3 in amino acids: CSGKSYEQYF. The CDR3 DNA is TGCAGTGGGAAATCCTACGAGCAGTACTTC.

V gene TRBV2 combines with J gene TRBJ2-4, with 14 positions matching TRBD2. Germline CDR1 and CDR2: SNHLY and FYNNEI. The CDR3 sequence is 15 residues long. V gave up 7 bases and J gave up 6 bases; unmatched junction bases: 5. CDR3 loop: CASIPGTSGRNIQYF. The CDR3 DNA is TGTGCCAGCATCCCAGGGACTAGCGGGAGAAACATTCAGTACTTC.

The chain uses TRBV7-3 and TRBJ1-4, with 7 positions matching TRBD1. Germline V gene sequence: CDR1 SGHTA, CDR2 FQGTGA. The CDR3 totals 14 residues. Trimming cost V 5 bases and J 4 bases; bases outside gene matches: 4. The DNA of the CDR3 is TGTGCCAGCAGCCCACAGGGGAATAATGAAAAACTGTTTTTT. As protein: CASSPQGNNEKLFF.

The rearrangement links TRBV6-4 to TRBJ2-1, with TRBD2 identical over 8 bases. V dropped 5 bases and J dropped 7; count of bases not matched to a gene: 7. Germline values: CDR1 MRHNA, CDR2 SNTAGT. This CDR3 is 14 amino acids long. In nucleotides, the CDR3 is TGTGCCAGCAGTCCCAGCGGGAGATGGAATGAGCAGTTCTTC. This gives the protein CASSPSGRWNEQFF.

The genes are TRBV9 and TRBJ1-1, with TRBD1 matching over 7 bases. The J segment lost 1 base and the V segment lost 4 bases, leaving 7 bases of the junction unmatched. The CDR3 spans 15 residues. CDR1 is SGDLS, CDR2 YYNGEE, per germline. The CDR3 spells CASSSPHRGNTEAFF. The CDR3 DNA sequence: TGTGCCAGCAGCTCACCCCACAGGGGGAACACTGAAGCTTTCTTT.